The next 19 T cell receptor beta chains were all read from a single sample in a study of blood T cells in healthy people across ages. A second PCR of about 6 to 11 cycles used a sample-barcoded 5' primer and a J-beta primer mix. TCRdb passed the 5' RACE reads through MiXCR, listing each CDR3 protein once. This table holds around 1,500,000 distinct CDR3 sequences, roughly 27% found once. Sequenced input: blood. The source of these receptors is a woman in her twenties or thirties in good health.

The V gene is TRBV20-1, the J gene TRBJ2-5; weak D call: TRBD2 (5 bases). Germline V CDR1 and CDR2: DFQATT, SNEGSKA (reference sequence). Trimming shortened V by 7 bases and J by 4 bases, and 10 bases separated the two germline ends. The CDR3 has 11 residues. CDR3 sequence reads: CSVSSGETQYF. Written as DNA, the CDR3 is TGCAGTGTATCCAGCGGAGAGACCCAGTACTTC.

This clonotype was observed at least ten times. This chain joins TRBV7-6 and TRBJ2-7; D ambiguous. Germline V gives CDR1 SGHVS, CDR2 FNYEAQ. The ends were cut back, 1 base at V and 3 bases at J, with 7 bases in the middle. This CDR3 spans 13 amino acids. CDR3 in DNA: TGTGCCAGCAGCTTAGGGTCCAACTACGAGCAGTACTTC. Amino acid sequence: CASSLGSNYEQYF.

This sequence joins TRBV4-1 and TRBJ1-2; 10 bases match TRBD1. With V trimmed by 1 base and J by 4 bases, 3 bases remained unmatched. Germline CDR1 and CDR2: MGHRA and YSYEKL. The CDR3 is 15 residues long. The CDR3 sequence: CASSQGDRGAYGYTF. The CDR3 DNA is TGCGCCAGCAGCCAAGGGGACAGGGGCGCCTATGGCTACACCTTC.

The chain couples TRBV6-1 to TRBJ2-5; D perhaps matches TRBD1 (6 bases). The CDR3 consists of 12 residues. The germline V and J ends were trimmed by 8 bases and 5 bases, with 12 bases remaining between them. The germline V gene encodes CDR1 MNHNS and CDR2 SASEGT. CDR3 region: CASSGDDETQYF. In nucleotides, the CDR3 is TGTGCCAGCTCAGGGGACGATGAGACCCAGTACTTC.

The chain uses TRBV18 and TRBJ1-3; perhaps TRBD1 as D (5 bases). The V gene lost 4 bases and the J gene lost 0 bases, with 13 bases spanning the gap. The CDR3 is made up of 16 amino acids. In germline, CDR1 is KGHSH, CDR2 LQKENI. CDR3 region: CASSLSGAASGNTIYF. The CDR3 DNA reads as TGTGCCAGCTCACTCTCCGGGGCAGCCTCTGGAAACACCATATATTTT.

This clonotype was picked up a small number of times. The rearrangement joins TRBV30 to TRBJ1-6; D ambiguous. This CDR3 is 11 amino acids long. Deletions cut 5 bases from V and 7 bases from J, with 6 bases between. Germline CDR1 is GTSNPN and CDR2 is SVGIG (reference sequence). CDR3 nucleotides: TGTGCCTGGGGGCCAAATTCACCCCTCCACTTT. This encodes CAWGPNSPLHF.

This clonotype occurred many times. The chain links TRBV27 to TRBJ2-1; D is unclear. V dropped 8 bases and J dropped 6 bases, with 17 bases sitting between them. Germline lookup yields CDR1 MNHEY and CDR2 SMNVEV (reference sequence). The CDR3 extends over 14 amino acids. The CDR3 DNA reads as TGTGCCAGCTCTGGTAGGGTAAAATTCAATGAGCAGTTCTTC. It encodes CASSGRVKFNEQFF.

This clonotype was recorded at least ten times. The chain carries TRBV12-3 or TRBV12-4 and TRBJ2-5; unclear D gene. The CDR3 covers 14 residues. V was cut by 6 bases and J by 4 bases, with 15 bases left in between. The CDR3 DNA reads as TGTGCCAGCAGCCTGACCCGTTCAGTAGAGACCCAGTACTTC. It encodes CASSLTRSVETQYF.

The V call is TRBV5-7, the J call TRBJ1-5, with 10 bases that match TRBD1. TRBV5-7 is an ORF for which the function is uncertain. J lost 8 bases, V lost 4 bases, and 9 bases had no gene match. The CDR3 runs 15 residues. The CDR3 DNA sequence: TGTGCCAGCAGCCCGACAGGGGGCGAAATAAAGCCCCAGCATTTT. Its protein product is CASSPTGGEIKPQHF.

This clonotype was counted ten times or more. The chain joins TRBV10-1 to TRBJ2-5; D not resolved. Between the trimmed V and J ends, which lost 0 bases and 3 bases, there was a span of 8 bases. Per germline, CDR1 WNHNN and CDR2 SYGVQD (reference sequence). The CDR3 length is 14 residues. CDR3 sequence (DNA): TGCGCCAGCAGTGAGTCGAGGCAGAAAGAGACCCAGTACTTC. Translating it yields CASSESRQKETQYF.

A remark on this clonotype: This may be a read error, as it is one base from a much larger clone. V is TRBV6-6 and J is TRBJ1-2; TRBD1 matches at 8 bases. The CDR3 is 16 amino acids. Germline values: CDR1 MNHNY, CDR2 SVGAGI (reference sequence). CDR3 loop: CASSYRGQEANYGCTF. CDR3 bases: TGTGCCAGCAGTTACCGGGGACAGGAAGCTAACTATGGCTGCACCTTC.

This clonotype was counted between two and nine times. The chain joins TRBV12-3 or TRBV12-4 to TRBJ2-7; TRBD2 matches at 7 bases. With V trimmed by 6 bases and J by 4 bases, 9 bases remained unmatched. CDR3 length: 14 amino acids. Here the CDR3 reads CASSPTSSFYEQYF. Here the CDR3 DNA reads TGTGCCAGCAGCCCGACTAGCTCCTTTTACGAGCAGTACTTC.

This chain uses TRBV4-3 with TRBJ2-1; TRBD2 matches at 11 bases. The CDR3 is made up of 16 amino acids. Losses at the gene ends were 3 bases for V and 2 bases for J; bases not matched to a gene: 3. CDR1 is LGHNA and CDR2 is YSLEER in the germline V gene. CDR3 in amino acids: CASSQLTSGTYNEQFF. The CDR3 DNA sequence: TGCGCCAGCAGCCAGTTGACTAGCGGGACCTACAATGAGCAGTTCTTC.

This clonotype was counted ten times or more. This rearrangement joins TRBV7-2 to TRBJ1-6; no definite D call. The ends were cut back, 3 bases at V and 9 bases at J, with 6 bases in the middle. The CDR3 covers 12 residues. Germline V gene sequence: CDR1 SGHTA, CDR2 FQGNSA. DNA of the CDR3: TGTGCCAGCAGCTTTTCGGGTTCACCCCTCCACTTT. Translated, it gives CASSFSGSPLHF.

The V gene is TRBV11-2, the J gene TRBJ1-5; possible D gene TRBD1, 5 bases. The length of the CDR3 is 16 residues. Germline V lookup: CDR1 SGHAT, CDR2 FQNNGV. Trimming pared 5 bases from V and 8 bases from J, leaving 22 bases between. CDR3 residues: CASSEGPRTDIKPQHF. The CDR3 DNA reads as TGTGCCAGCAGCGAGGGACCAAGAACGGATATCAAGCCCCAGCATTTT. The full variable domain, rest sourced from reference TRBV11-2 and TRBJ1-5, is EAGVAQSPRYKIIEKRQSVAFWCNPISGHATLYWYQQILGQGPKLLIQFQNNGVVDDSQLPKDRFSAERLKGVDSTLKIQPAKLEDSAVYLCASSEGPRTDIKPQHFGDGTRLSIL.

This clonotype was found many times. The genes are TRBV10-2 and TRBJ2-4; maybe TRBD1 (6 bases). The CDR3 loop spans 17 amino acids. Per germline, CDR1 WSHSY and CDR2 SAAADI. V was shortened by 9 bases and J by 8 bases, with 29 bases between the two germline ends. The DNA of the CDR3 is TGCGCCAGGCGCCAGGAGACAGGCCCTAGAGTTGATCACATTCAGTACTTC. Amino acid sequence: CARRQETGPRVDHIQYF.

This clonotype has just a few counts. This CDR3 is CASSFWSGGEDTQYF. Written as DNA, the CDR3 is TGCGCCAGCAGCTTCTGGAGCGGGGGAGAAGATACGCAGTATTTT. V usage is TRBV5-1 and J usage is TRBJ2-3, with TRBD2 identical over 8 bases. This CDR3 is built from 15 residues. After removal of 2 bases from V and 5 bases from J, the junction contained 7 bases not matched to a gene. Germline V gene sequence: CDR1 SGHRS, CDR2 YFSETQ.

V usage is TRBV20-1 and J usage is TRBJ2-2, with D maybe TRBD2 (6 bases). The germline V gene has CDR1 DFQATT and CDR2 SNEGSKA (reference sequence). V was clipped by 0 bases and J by 13 bases, with 12 bases between them. The CDR3 contains 12 residues. CDR3 nucleotide sequence: TGCAGTGCTAGAGATCTCGGGGGAGGGCTGTTTTTT. As protein: CSARDLGGGLFF.

This clonotype occurred many times. The genes are TRBV9 and TRBJ2-1; D might be TRBD1 (5 bases). The V end was cut by 0 bases, the J end by 0 bases, with 7 bases between. This CDR3 spans 15 amino acids. CDR1 and CDR2 from the germline V gene are SGDLS and YYNGEE. DNA of the CDR3: TGTGCCAGCAGCGTAGGGCAGGGCTCCTACAATGAGCAGTTCTTC. This sequence encodes CASSVGQGSYNEQFF.